These T cell receptor beta chains were read from a single sample in a study of blood T cell repertoires in COVID-19. Method: immunoSEQ multiplex PCR; TCRdb's copy keeps in-frame clones and lacks some. The table shows about 180,000 clones, with roughly 82% occurring only once. Sequencing input: PBMCs or T cells enriched from blood (not recorded which). These receptors were obtained from a woman aged 30 to 39 who had recovered from COVID-19. Both conserved end residues are part of each CDR3. Fields, in order: J gene, D gene, V gene, clone size, CDR3 protein, CDR3 DNA. A D gene is named only where the DNA matches it firmly. Rows may omit the clone size; those that give it use once, few, many or a size class.

J gene: TRBJ2-4; D gene: TRBD2; V gene: TRBV2; clone size: NA; CDR3 protein: CASSSSGGRDIQYF; CDR3 DNA: TGTGCCAGCAGTTCTAGCGGAGGCCGGGACATTCAGTACTTC
J gene: TRBJ1-1; D gene: NA; V gene: TRBV15; clone size: few; CDR3 protein: CATSRDKGAGSNTEAFF; CDR3 DNA: TGTGCCACCAGCAGAGATAAAGGGGCTGGTTCCAACACTGAAGCTTTCTTT
J gene: TRBJ1-5; D gene: TRBD1; V gene: TRBV6-6; clone size: NA; CDR3 protein: CASSSQTGHQPQHF; CDR3 DNA: TGTGCCAGCAGTTCCCAGACAGGGCATCAGCCCCAGCATTTT
J gene: TRBJ2-1; D gene: TRBD2; V gene: TRBV10-3; clone size: NA; CDR3 protein: CAISVAGGDYEQFF; CDR3 DNA: TGTGCCATCAGTGTAGCGGGAGGGGATTATGAGCAGTTCTTC
J gene: TRBJ2-3; D gene: TRBD1; V gene: TRBV28; clone size: NA; CDR3 protein: CASSDRDTRDTQYF; CDR3 DNA: TGTGCCAGCAGCGACAGGGATACTAGAGATACGCAGTATTTT
J gene: TRBJ2-7; D gene: NA; V gene: TRBV6-1; clone size: once; CDR3 protein: CASSDGGGNLYEQYF; CDR3 DNA: TGTGCCAGCAGTGATGGTGGCGGAAATCTCTACGAGCAGTACTTC
J gene: TRBJ1-2; D gene: NA; V gene: TRBV6-6; clone size: few; CDR3 protein: CASSYDSLYGYTF; CDR3 DNA: TGTGCCAGCAGTTATGACAGTCTCTATGGCTACACCTTC
J gene: TRBJ1-1; D gene: TRBD1; V gene: TRBV25-1; clone size: NA; CDR3 protein: CASGTAEAFF; CDR3 DNA: TGTGCCAGCGGGACAGCTGAAGCTTTCTTT
J gene: TRBJ1-4; D gene: TRBD1; V gene: TRBV28; clone size: NA; CDR3 protein: CASKLTGTSEKLFF; CDR3 DNA: TGTGCCAGTAAATTGACAGGGACGAGTGAAAAACTGTTTTTT
J gene: TRBJ2-4; D gene: TRBD1; V gene: TRBV10-3; clone size: NA; CDR3 protein: CATSIGQGAGENIQYF; CDR3 DNA: TGTGCCACGTCAATAGGACAGGGGGCTGGAGAAAACATTCAGTACTTC
J gene: TRBJ2-7; D gene: TRBD2; V gene: TRBV3-1/TRBV3-2; clone size: NA; CDR3 protein: CASSQEGTSGYEQYF; CDR3 DNA: TGTGCCAGCAGCCAAGAGGGGACTAGCGGTTACGAGCAGTACTTC
J gene: TRBJ2-7; D gene: TRBD2; V gene: TRBV2; clone size: few; CDR3 protein: CASRFLTAGTSGRAASYEQYF; CDR3 DNA: TGTGCCAGCAGATTCCTAACCGCGGGGACTAGCGGGAGGGCCGCTTCCTACGAGCAGTACTTC
J gene: TRBJ2-2; D gene: TRBD1; V gene: TRBV14; clone size: NA; CDR3 protein: CASSQDGTGGTGELFF; CDR3 DNA: TGTGCCAGCAGCCAAGATGGGACAGGGGGCACCGGGGAGCTGTTTTTT
J gene: TRBJ2-5; D gene: TRBD1; V gene: TRBV7-2; clone size: NA; CDR3 protein: CASSSPTGEETQYF; CDR3 DNA: TGTGCCAGCAGCTCGCCAACAGGGGAAGAGACCCAGTACTTC
J gene: TRBJ2-7; D gene: NA; V gene: TRBV12-3/TRBV12-4; clone size: NA; CDR3 protein: CASSVAAPYEQYF; CDR3 DNA: TGTGCCAGCAGTGTAGCGGCCCCCTACGAGCAGTACTTC
J gene: TRBJ2-3; D gene: NA; V gene: TRBV12-2; clone size: NA; CDR3 protein: CASRLAEPLPEYF; CDR3 DNA: TGTGCAAGTCGCTTAGCAGAGCCCCTCCCTGAGTATTTT
J gene: TRBJ2-7; D gene: TRBD1; V gene: TRBV29-1; clone size: NA; CDR3 protein: CSGGQGASEQYF; CDR3 DNA: TGCAGCGGTGGACAGGGGGCGAGTGAGCAGTACTTC
J gene: TRBJ2-3; D gene: TRBD2; V gene: TRBV19; clone size: NA; CDR3 protein: CATGLAGVGYTQYF; CDR3 DNA: TGTGCCACCGGACTAGCGGGAGTAGGATATACGCAGTATTTT
J gene: TRBJ1-1; D gene: NA; V gene: TRBV3-1/TRBV3-2; clone size: NA; CDR3 protein: CASSQAGAPRAFF; CDR3 DNA: TGTGCCAGCAGCCAAGCCGGTGCCCCACGAGCTTTCTTT
J gene: TRBJ2-5; D gene: NA; V gene: TRBV9; clone size: once; CDR3 protein: CASTVSWGVETQYF; CDR3 DNA: TGTGCCAGCACCGTTTCTTGGGGGGTCGAGACCCAGTACTTC
J gene: TRBJ1-2; D gene: TRBD1; V gene: TRBV3-1/TRBV3-2; clone size: NA; CDR3 protein: CASSQRGTGMYGYTF; CDR3 DNA: TGTGCCAGCAGCCAAAGAGGGACAGGGATGTACGGCTACACCTTC
J gene: TRBJ2-7; D gene: TRBD1; V gene: TRBV7-9; clone size: NA; CDR3 protein: CASSYLGQGQGEQYF; CDR3 DNA: TGTGCCAGCAGCTATCTAGGACAGGGGCAGGGCGAGCAGTACTTC
J gene: TRBJ2-3; D gene: TRBD1; V gene: TRBV2; clone size: NA; CDR3 protein: CASSEFRGLDTQYF; CDR3 DNA: TGTGCCAGCAGTGAATTCAGGGGGCTGGATACGCAGTATTTT
J gene: TRBJ2-7; D gene: NA; V gene: TRBV5-1; clone size: NA; CDR3 protein: CASSLASEDLRQYF; CDR3 DNA: TGCGCCAGCAGCTTGGCTAGCGAGGATTTAAGGCAGTACTTC
J gene: TRBJ1-6; D gene: TRBD1; V gene: TRBV19; clone size: NA; CDR3 protein: CASSITGVNSPLHF; CDR3 DNA: TGTGCCAGTAGTATTACAGGGGTTAACTCACCCCTCCACTTT
J gene: TRBJ2-7; D gene: TRBD2; V gene: TRBV2; clone size: NA; CDR3 protein: CASSDRLAGRFILYF; CDR3 DNA: TGTGCCAGTAGTGATCGACTAGCGGGCCGTTTTATCTTGTACTTC
J gene: TRBJ2-1; D gene: NA; V gene: TRBV5-1; clone size: NA; CDR3 protein: CASSLSGTEQFF; CDR3 DNA: TGCGCCAGCAGCTTGTCTGGGACAGAGCAGTTCTTC
J gene: TRBJ1-1; D gene: NA; V gene: TRBV7-8; clone size: few; CDR3 protein: CASSLKRVNTEAFF; CDR3 DNA: TGTGCCAGCAGCTTGAAGCGGGTGAACACTGAAGCTTTCTTT
J gene: TRBJ2-1; D gene: TRBD2; V gene: TRBV5-4; clone size: NA; CDR3 protein: CASSARTSGIYNEQFF; CDR3 DNA: TGTGCCAGCAGCGCGAGGACTAGCGGTATCTACAATGAGCAGTTCTTC
J gene: TRBJ1-2; D gene: TRBD1; V gene: TRBV25-1; clone size: NA; CDR3 protein: CASSELGQGEGYGYTF; CDR3 DNA: TGTGCCAGCAGTGAATTGGGACAGGGGGAGGGCTATGGCTACACCTTC
J gene: TRBJ1-6; D gene: TRBD1; V gene: TRBV15; clone size: NA; CDR3 protein: CATSRDPTGSGSPLHF; CDR3 DNA: TGTGCCACCAGCAGAGATCCGACAGGGTCTGGTTCACCCCTCCACTTT
J gene: TRBJ2-2; D gene: TRBD1; V gene: TRBV3-1/TRBV3-2; clone size: NA; CDR3 protein: CASRGQGTHTGELFF; CDR3 DNA: TGTGCCAGCAGAGGACAGGGGACACACACCGGGGAGCTGTTTTTT
J gene: TRBJ2-1; D gene: TRBD2; V gene: TRBV27; clone size: NA; CDR3 protein: CASGTSNVHEQFF; CDR3 DNA: TGTGCCAGCGGGACTAGCAATGTACATGAGCAGTTCTTC
J gene: TRBJ1-1; D gene: NA; V gene: TRBV19; clone size: NA; CDR3 protein: CASRAGQMNTEAFF; CDR3 DNA: TGTGCCAGTAGGGCTGGACAGATGAACACTGAAGCTTTCTTT
J gene: TRBJ1-1; D gene: NA; V gene: TRBV10-3; clone size: NA; CDR3 protein: CAISDTGQTEAFF; CDR3 DNA: TGTGCCATCAGTGACACAGGGCAGACTGAAGCTTTCTTT
J gene: TRBJ2-3; D gene: NA; V gene: TRBV7-8; clone size: NA; CDR3 protein: CASSAAGSQYF; CDR3 DNA: TGTGCCAGCAGCGCCGCGGGATCGCAGTATTTT
J gene: TRBJ2-3; D gene: TRBD1; V gene: TRBV7-8; clone size: NA; CDR3 protein: CASSLSGQAADTQYF; CDR3 DNA: TGTGCCAGCAGCCTATCAGGACAGGCCGCAGATACGCAGTATTTT
J gene: TRBJ2-3; D gene: NA; V gene: TRBV7-2; clone size: NA; CDR3 protein: CASSLASFTDTQYF; CDR3 DNA: TGTGCCAGCAGCTTAGCATCCTTCACAGATACGCAGTATTTT
J gene: TRBJ2-7; D gene: NA; V gene: TRBV27; clone size: once; CDR3 protein: CASSLFAGQYYEQYF; CDR3 DNA: TGTGCCAGCAGTTTATTTGCGGGACAGTACTACGAGCAGTACTTC
J gene: TRBJ2-5; D gene: NA; V gene: TRBV15; clone size: NA; CDR3 protein: CATSRDFRQGSSQRETQYF; CDR3 DNA: TGTGCCACCAGCAGAGATTTCCGCCAGGGTAGTAGCCAAAGGGAGACCCAGTACTTC
J gene: TRBJ1-3; D gene: NA; V gene: TRBV19; clone size: NA; CDR3 protein: CASSPLGNTIYF; CDR3 DNA: TGTGCCAGTAGTCCCCTCGGAAACACCATATATTTT
J gene: TRBJ2-7; D gene: TRBD1; V gene: TRBV18; clone size: NA; CDR3 protein: CASSPPARDRGDEQYF; CDR3 DNA: TGTGCCAGCTCACCACCGGCGAGGGACAGGGGCGACGAGCAGTACTTC
J gene: TRBJ2-2; D gene: NA; V gene: TRBV3-1/TRBV3-2; clone size: NA; CDR3 protein: CASSREGLRVNTGELFF; CDR3 DNA: TGTGCCAGCAGCCGAGAGGGACTTCGGGTTAACACCGGGGAGCTGTTTTTT
J gene: TRBJ2-7; D gene: NA; V gene: TRBV3-1/TRBV3-2; clone size: NA; CDR3 protein: CASSQDAGRGYEQYF; CDR3 DNA: TGTGCCAGCAGCCAAGATGCGGGACGAGGGTACGAGCAGTACTTC